This entry features one TCR beta chain sequence. The target antigen is unknown. Germline loops: CDR1 KGHDR, CDR2 SFDVKD. V was clipped by 7 bases and J by 4 bases, with 16 bases between them. There are 15 residues in the CDR3. This sample stems from a study of blood T cells in healthy people across ages. Study outcomes and limitations: Roughly linear declines in TCR beta diversity per million T cells occurred with age.

Then a second PCR, running roughly 7 to 12 cycles, was carried out with a sample-barcoded 5' primer and a J-beta primer mix. Each CDR3 protein gets one entry after TCRdb re-called the 5' RACE reads with MiXCR. Here the sample spans fewer than 2 million distinct CDR3 sequences, about two fifths being singletons. This clonotype originated in a human donor in good health. The chain employs TRBV24-1 and TRBJ2-1, with D possibly being TRBD1 or TRBD2 (5 bases each). Sequencing input: blood. CDR3 amino acids: CATSTPGRGYNEQFF. As DNA, the CDR3 is TGTGCCACCAGCACCCCGGGACGAGGATACAATGAGCAGTTCTTC.